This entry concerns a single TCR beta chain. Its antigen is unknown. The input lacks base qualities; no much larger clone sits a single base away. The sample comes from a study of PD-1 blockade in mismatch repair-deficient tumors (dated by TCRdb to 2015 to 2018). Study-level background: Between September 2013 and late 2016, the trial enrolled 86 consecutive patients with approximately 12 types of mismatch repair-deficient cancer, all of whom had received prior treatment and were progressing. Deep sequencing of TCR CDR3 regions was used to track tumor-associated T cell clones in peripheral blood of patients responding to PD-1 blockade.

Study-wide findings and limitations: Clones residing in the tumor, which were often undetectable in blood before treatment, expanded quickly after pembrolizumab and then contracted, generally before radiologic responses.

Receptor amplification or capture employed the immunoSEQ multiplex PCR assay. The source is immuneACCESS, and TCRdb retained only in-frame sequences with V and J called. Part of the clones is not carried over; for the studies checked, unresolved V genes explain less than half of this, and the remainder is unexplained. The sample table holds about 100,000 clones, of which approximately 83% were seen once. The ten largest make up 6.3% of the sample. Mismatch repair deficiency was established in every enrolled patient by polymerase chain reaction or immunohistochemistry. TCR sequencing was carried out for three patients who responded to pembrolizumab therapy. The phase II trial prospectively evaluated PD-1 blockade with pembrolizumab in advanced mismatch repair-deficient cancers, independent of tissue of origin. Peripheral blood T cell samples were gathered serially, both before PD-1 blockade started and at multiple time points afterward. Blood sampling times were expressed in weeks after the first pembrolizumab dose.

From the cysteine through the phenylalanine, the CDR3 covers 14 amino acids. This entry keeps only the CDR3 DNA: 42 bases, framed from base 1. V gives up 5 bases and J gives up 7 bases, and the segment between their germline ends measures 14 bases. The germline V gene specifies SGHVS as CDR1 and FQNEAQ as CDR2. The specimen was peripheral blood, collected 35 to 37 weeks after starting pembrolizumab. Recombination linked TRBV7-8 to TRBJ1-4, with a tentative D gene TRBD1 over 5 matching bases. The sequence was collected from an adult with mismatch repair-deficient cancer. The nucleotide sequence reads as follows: TGTGCCAGCAGCCTGAGGGGCAATGGTGAAAAACTGTTTTTT. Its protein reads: CASSLRGNGEKLFF.